These 14 T cell receptor beta chains were sequenced from one sample in a study of chemoradiotherapy in HPV16-positive cancers. TCRdb's table, derived via immunoSEQ multiplex PCR, lists solely in-frame clones and lacks some. Here the sample spans 25,000 to 35,000 clones, about 89% being singletons. Material: blood, obtained from a patient who underwent chemoradiotherapy. Receptor source: a human donor with HPV-associated anogenital cancer.

This clone was picked up one time. This chain links TRBV18 with TRBJ2-3; the match to TRBD1 covers 7 bases. The length of the CDR3 is 14 residues. The V gene's germline CDR1 is KGHSH and CDR2 LQKENI. V shed 6 bases and J 0 bases; nucleotides not matched to a gene: 3. The CDR3 DNA reads TGTGCCAGCTCCGGGACAGCTAGCACAGATACGCAGTATTTT. This translates into CASSGTASTDTQYF.

J is TRBJ1-5 and V is TRBV10-3; D is perhaps TRBD1 (5 bases). Trimming shortened V by 3 bases and J by 2 bases, and 8 bases separated the two germline ends. This CDR3 is built from 14 residues. Germline lookup yields CDR1 ENHRY and CDR2 SYGVKD. Here the CDR3 DNA reads TGTGCCATCAGTGATAGAGGGGGCAATCAGCCCCAGCATTTT. As protein: CAISDRGGNQPQHF.

This clone was counted once. The V call is TRBV29-1, the J call TRBJ1-2; no clear D. This CDR3 is built from 13 residues. CDR1 and CDR2 from the germline V gene are SQVTM and ANQGSEA. The V end was cut by 4 bases, the J end by 6 bases, with 15 bases between. CDR3 sequence reads: CSVARHGRNGYTF. The CDR3, as DNA: TGCAGCGTTGCGAGACACGGCAGGAATGGCTACACCTTC.

The V call is TRBV18, the J call TRBJ2-5; the match to TRBD2 covers 9 bases. After removal of 2 bases from V and 4 bases from J, the junction contained 8 bases not matched to a gene. The CDR3 contains 16 residues. Looked up from germline, CDR1 is KGHSH and CDR2 is LQKENI. Written as DNA, the CDR3 is TGTGCCAGCTCACCATCGGTAGCGGGGGATGGAGAGACCCAGTACTTC. Amino acid sequence: CASSPSVAGDGETQYF.

The V call is TRBV7-9, the J call TRBJ2-5, with D possibly being TRBD1 (6 bases). Germline loops: CDR1 SEHNR, CDR2 FQNEAQ (reference sequence). The germline V and J ends were trimmed by 2 bases and 5 bases, with 18 bases remaining between them. The CDR3 runs to 16 residues. The CDR3 region is CASSLPPGHPGETQYF. CDR3 DNA sequence: TGTGCCAGCAGCTTACCCCCGGGACATCCTGGGGAGACCCAGTACTTC.

J is TRBJ1-4 and V is TRBV5-4, with 11 bases lining up with TRBD1. Germline CDR1 SGHNT, CDR2 YYREEE (reference sequence). This CDR3 has 14 residues. The ends lost 4 bases at V and 8 bases at J; junction bases unmatched: 4. The CDR3 nucleotides are TGTGCCAGCAGCGTGGACAGGGGGCGAGAAAAACTGTTTTTT. Translation gives CASSVDRGREKLFF.

This clone is a singleton in its sample. The CDR3 nucleotides are TGTGCCAGCAGACCCGGGACAGGGTCCACTGAAGCTTTCTTT. The encoded protein is CASRPGTGSTEAFF. The chain employs TRBV6-5 and TRBJ1-1; 9 bases map to TRBD1. Germline lookup yields CDR1 MNHEY and CDR2 SVGAGI. This CDR3 has 14 amino acids. V lost 6 bases, J lost 4 bases, and 6 bases stayed unmatched.

V usage is TRBV30 and J usage is TRBJ2-7, with D possibly being TRBD2 (6 bases). This CDR3 comprises 14 residues. From germline, CDR1 is GTSNPN and CDR2 SVGIG (reference sequence). Trimming cost V 2 bases and J 2 bases, with 13 bases left between them. This CDR3 is CAWSLGAGTYEQYF. CDR3 DNA sequence: TGTGCCTGGAGTTTGGGTGCGGGAACCTACGAGCAGTACTTC.

The chain links TRBV30 to TRBJ1-4; tentatively, D is TRBD1 (5 bases). This CDR3 contains 15 residues. V lost 3 bases and J 2 bases, leaving 13 bases between the germline ends. Germline CDR1 and CDR2: GTSNPN and SVGIG (reference sequence). The DNA for the CDR3 is TGTGCCTGGAGGGGAATAGGGGTGACTAATGAAAAACTGTTTTTT. Translating it yields CAWRGIGVTNEKLFF. Looking up the rest from reference TRBV30 and TRBJ1-4 gives the full variable domain: SQTIHQWPATLVQPVGSPLSLECTVEGTSNPNLYWYRQAAGRGLQLLFYSVGIGQISSEVPQNLSASRPQDRQFILSSKKLLLSDSGFYLCAWRGIGVTNEKLFFGSGTQLSVL.

Of note for this clone: At one boundary the junction diverges from the germline segment, which might be a read error. The rearrangement links TRBV7-7 to TRBJ2-5; TRBD1 matches 7 bases. Germline V gene lookup returns CDR1 SSHAT and CDR2 FNYEAQ (reference sequence). The CDR3 contains 13 residues. CDR3 DNA: TGTGCTAGCAGCTTGGCCAGGGGGGAGACCCAGTACTTC. Encoded protein: CASSLARGETQYF. The whole variable domain, remainder taken from reference TRBV7-7 and TRBJ2-5, is GAGVSQSPRYKVTKRGQDVTLRCDPISSHATLYWYQQALGQGPEFLTYFNYEAQPDKSGLPSDRFSAERPEGSISTLTIQRTEQRDSAMYRCASSLARGETQYFGPGTRLLVL.

The chain recombines TRBV5-1 with TRBJ2-7; perhaps TRBD2 as D (5 bases). The CDR3 consists of 15 residues. Germline loops: CDR1 SGHRS, CDR2 YFSETQ. The ends were cut back, 0 bases at V and 2 bases at J, with 12 bases in the middle. The CDR3 sequence: CASSLGVGSAYEQYF. The CDR3 DNA reads as TGCGCCAGCAGCTTGGGGGTAGGGAGTGCCTACGAGCAGTACTTC.

The gene calls are TRBV4-3 and TRBJ2-6, with D possibly being TRBD1 or TRBD2 (5 bases each). This CDR3 region has 17 residues. In germline, CDR1 is LGHNA, CDR2 YSLEER. Trimming took off 1 base at V and 0 bases at J, with 10 bases between the two ends. Written as DNA, the CDR3 is TGCGCCAGCAGCCAAGGGGGACCAAGCTCTGGGGCCAACGTCCTGACTTTC. It is translated as CASSQGGPSSGANVLTF.

J is TRBJ2-5 and V is TRBV7-9; the D is unclear. CDR1 SEHNR and CDR2 FQNEAQ come from the germline V gene (reference sequence). The CDR3 runs to 16 residues. V lost 0 bases and J 4 bases, leaving 15 bases between the germline ends. CDR3 protein: CASSLAAGNWGETQYF. The CDR3 DNA sequence: TGTGCCAGCAGCTTAGCTGCCGGAAACTGGGGAGAGACCCAGTACTTC.

V and J are TRBV5-4 and TRBJ2-1; TRBD2 aligns across 7 bases. The CDR3 runs to 15 residues. Trimming cost V 0 bases and J 4 bases; bases outside gene matches: 4. CDR1 and CDR2 from the germline V gene are SGHNT and YYREEE (reference sequence). In DNA form, the CDR3 reads TGTGCCAGCAGCTTGGATCTAGCGGAGTACAATGAGCAGTTCTTC. It translates to CASSLDLAEYNEQFF. Supplemented by reference TRBV5-4 and TRBJ2-1, the full variable domain reads ETGVTQSPTHLIKTRGQQVTLRCSSQSGHNTVSWYQQALGQGPQFIFQYYREEENGRGNFPPRFSGLQFPNYSSELNVNALELDDSALYLCASSLDLAEYNEQFFGPGTRLTVL.